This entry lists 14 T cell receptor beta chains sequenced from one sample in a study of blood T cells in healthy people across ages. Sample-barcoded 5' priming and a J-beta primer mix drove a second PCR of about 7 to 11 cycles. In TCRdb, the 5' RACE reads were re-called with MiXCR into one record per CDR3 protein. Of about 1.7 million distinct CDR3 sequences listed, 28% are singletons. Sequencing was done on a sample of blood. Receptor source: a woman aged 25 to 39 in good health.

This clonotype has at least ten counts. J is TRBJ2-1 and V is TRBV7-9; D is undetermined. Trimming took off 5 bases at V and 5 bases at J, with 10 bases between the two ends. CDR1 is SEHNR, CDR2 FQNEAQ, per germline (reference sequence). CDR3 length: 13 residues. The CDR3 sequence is CASSRDPNNEQFF. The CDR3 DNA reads TGTGCCAGCAGCCGCGACCCAAACAATGAGCAGTTCTTC.

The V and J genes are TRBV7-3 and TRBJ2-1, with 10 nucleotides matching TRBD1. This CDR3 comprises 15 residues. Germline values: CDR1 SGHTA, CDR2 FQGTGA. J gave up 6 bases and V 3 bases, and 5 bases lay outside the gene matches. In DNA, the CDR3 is TGTGCCAGCAGCTTCGCAGGGGACAGGGGCAATGAGCAGTTCTTC. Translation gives CASSFAGDRGNEQFF.

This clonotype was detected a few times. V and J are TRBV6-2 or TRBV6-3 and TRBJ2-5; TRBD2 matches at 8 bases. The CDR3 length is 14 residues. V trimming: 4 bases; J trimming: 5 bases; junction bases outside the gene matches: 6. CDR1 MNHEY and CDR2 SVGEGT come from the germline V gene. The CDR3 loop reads CASSWTSKLETQYF. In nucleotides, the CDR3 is TGTGCCAGCAGTTGGACTAGCAAGTTGGAGACCCAGTACTTC.

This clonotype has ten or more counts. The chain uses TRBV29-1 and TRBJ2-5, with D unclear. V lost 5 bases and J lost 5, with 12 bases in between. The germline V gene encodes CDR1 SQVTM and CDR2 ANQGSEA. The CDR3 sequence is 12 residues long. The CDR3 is CSVKGSGETQYF. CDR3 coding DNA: TGCAGCGTTAAAGGTAGTGGGGAGACCCAGTACTTC.

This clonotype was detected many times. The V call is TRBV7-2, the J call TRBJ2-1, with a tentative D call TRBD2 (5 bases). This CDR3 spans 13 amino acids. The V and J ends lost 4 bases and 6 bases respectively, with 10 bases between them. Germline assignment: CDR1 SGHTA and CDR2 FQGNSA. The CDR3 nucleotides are TGTGCCAGCAGCTCCACTCTAGCCAATGAGCAGTTCTTC. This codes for CASSSTLANEQFF.

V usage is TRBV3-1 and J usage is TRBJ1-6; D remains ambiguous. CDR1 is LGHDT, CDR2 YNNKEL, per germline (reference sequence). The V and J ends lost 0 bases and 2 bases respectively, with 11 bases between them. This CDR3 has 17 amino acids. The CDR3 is CASSQEMVSAYNSPLHF. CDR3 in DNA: TGTGCCAGCAGCCAAGAAATGGTATCGGCCTATAATTCACCCCTCCACTTT.

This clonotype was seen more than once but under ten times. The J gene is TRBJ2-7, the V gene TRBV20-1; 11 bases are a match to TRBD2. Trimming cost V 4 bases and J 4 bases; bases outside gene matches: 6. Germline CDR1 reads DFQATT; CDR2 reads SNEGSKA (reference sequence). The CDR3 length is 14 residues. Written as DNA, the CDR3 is TGCAGTGCTACCTTAGCGGGGGGGCATTACGAGCAGTACTTC. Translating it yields CSATLAGGHYEQYF.

In nucleotides, the CDR3 is TGTGCCAGCAGCTTAGCGCGCGGGGTAGGAAACACCATATATTTT. Its translation: CASSLARGVGNTIYF. The chain joins TRBV7-6 to TRBJ1-3; D is unresolved. Between the trimmed V and J ends, which lost 0 bases and 4 bases, there was a span of 10 bases. Germline lookup yields CDR1 SGHVS and CDR2 FNYEAQ. The CDR3 sequence is 15 residues long.

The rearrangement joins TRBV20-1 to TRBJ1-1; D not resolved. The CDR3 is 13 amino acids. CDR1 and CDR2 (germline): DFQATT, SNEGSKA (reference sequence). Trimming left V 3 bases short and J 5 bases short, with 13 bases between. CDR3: CSAREGFGTEAFF. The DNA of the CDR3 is TGCAGTGCTAGGGAAGGATTTGGGACTGAAGCTTTCTTT.

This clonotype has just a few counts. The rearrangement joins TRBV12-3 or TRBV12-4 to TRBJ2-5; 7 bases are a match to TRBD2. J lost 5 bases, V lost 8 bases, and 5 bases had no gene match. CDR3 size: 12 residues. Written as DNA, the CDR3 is TGTGCCAGCCTCCGGGGAGGGGAGACCCAGTACTTC. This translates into CASLRGGETQYF.

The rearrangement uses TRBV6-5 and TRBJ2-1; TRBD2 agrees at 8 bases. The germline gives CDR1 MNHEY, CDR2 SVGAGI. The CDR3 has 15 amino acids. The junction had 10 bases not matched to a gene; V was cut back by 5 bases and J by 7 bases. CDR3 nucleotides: TGTGCCAGCAGTCCCTCCGGGACTAGTCTTAATGAGCAGTTCTTC. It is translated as CASSPSGTSLNEQFF.

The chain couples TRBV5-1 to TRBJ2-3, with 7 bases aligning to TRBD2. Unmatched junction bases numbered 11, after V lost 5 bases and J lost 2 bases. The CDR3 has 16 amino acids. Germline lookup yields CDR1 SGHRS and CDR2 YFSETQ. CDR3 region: CASRSERDYLTDTQYF. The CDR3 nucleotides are TGCGCCAGCAGGAGTGAGCGGGACTACCTCACAGATACGCAGTATTTT.

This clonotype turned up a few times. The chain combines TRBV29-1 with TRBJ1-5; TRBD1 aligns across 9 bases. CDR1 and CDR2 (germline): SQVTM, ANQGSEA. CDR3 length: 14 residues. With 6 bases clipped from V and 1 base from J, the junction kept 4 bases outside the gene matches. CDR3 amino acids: CSVRQGGSNQPQHF. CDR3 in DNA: TGCAGCGTCCGACAGGGGGGAAGCAATCAGCCCCAGCATTTT.

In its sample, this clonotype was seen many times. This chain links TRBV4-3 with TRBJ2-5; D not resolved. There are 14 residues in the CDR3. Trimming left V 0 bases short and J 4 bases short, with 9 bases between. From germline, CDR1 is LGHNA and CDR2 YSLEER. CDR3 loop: CASSQENRPETQYF. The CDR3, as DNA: TGCGCCAGCAGCCAAGAGAATAGGCCAGAGACCCAGTACTTC.